This T cell receptor beta chain was sequenced in a study of patients and donors after allogeneic stem cell transplantation. TCRdb reprocessed the RT-PCR reads with MiXCR, giving one entry per CDR3 protein. The sample consists of 920,000 or so distinct CDR3 sequences, roughly 18% of them appearing once. This clonotype came up many times. Per germline, CDR1 DFQATT and CDR2 SNEGSKA (reference sequence). This CDR3 is 18 amino acids long. V trimming: 6 bases; J trimming: 4 bases; junction bases outside the gene matches: 16. This receptor was taken from a human donor who was either an allogeneic HSCT recipient or a stem cell or donor lymphocyte infusion donor (not recorded which). It is not recorded whose cells these are; they may come from a transplant donor. The material sequenced was blood, either unsorted or a sorted T cell fraction (not recorded which). This sequence joins TRBV20-1 and TRBJ2-6; TRBD1 matches 9 bases. The CDR3 DNA reads as TGCAGTGCAACCTCAGGGACAGGGAGCTCGTGGGGGGCCAACGTCCTGACTTTC. Translating it yields CSATSGTGSSWGANVLTF.